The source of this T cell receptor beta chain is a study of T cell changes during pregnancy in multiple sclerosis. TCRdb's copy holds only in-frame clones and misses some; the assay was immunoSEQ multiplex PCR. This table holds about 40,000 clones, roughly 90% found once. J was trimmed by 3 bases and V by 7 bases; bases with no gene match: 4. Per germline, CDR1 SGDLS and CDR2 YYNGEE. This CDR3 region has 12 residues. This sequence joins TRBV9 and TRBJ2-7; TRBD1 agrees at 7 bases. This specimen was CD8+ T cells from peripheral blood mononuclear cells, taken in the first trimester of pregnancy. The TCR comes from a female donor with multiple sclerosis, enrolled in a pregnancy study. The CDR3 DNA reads TGTGCCAGCGGAACAGGGGACTACGAGCAGTACTTC. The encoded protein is CASGTGDYEQYF.